A selection of T cell receptor beta chains follows, all from one sample in a study of spatial heterogeneity in lung cancer. TCRdb called the 5' RACE reads again in MiXCR, with one record for every CDR3 protein. The sample comprises roughly 120,000 distinct CDR3 sequences, roughly a tenth of which are singletons, and 20% to 25% rests with the top ten. The source material was PBMCs, sampled at follow-up. The receptors come from a female donor with early-stage non-small cell lung cancer. Each CDR3 is given with its conserved first and last residue. The D gene is left open where the match is weak. The listing skips clone size in some rows; elsewhere it reads once, few, many or a size class.

CDR3nt	CDR3aa	v_gene	j_gene	abundance	d_gene
TGTGCCAGTAGTACCCGGGACGGACCTATGAGCAATCAGCCCCAGCATTTT	CASSTRDGPMSNQPQHF	TRBV19	TRBJ1-5	many	NA
TGTGCCAGCAGTCCCCTATCACGATCGGCGGACTTCAATGAGCAGTTCTTC	CASSPLSRSADFNEQFF	TRBV6-2/TRBV6-3	TRBJ2-1	NA	NA
TGCAGCGTTGAAGGTTTGGCAGGTCTGAACACTGAAGCTTTCTTT	CSVEGLAGLNTEAFF	TRBV29-1	TRBJ1-1	NA	NA
TGTGCCAGCTCGCGGGCCCATACAACTAATGAAAAACTGTTTTTT	CASSRAHTTNEKLFF	TRBV11-2	TRBJ1-4	NA	NA
TGCGCCAGCACGGGGGAGGAGCGGACTGAAGCTTTCTTT	CASTGEERTEAFF	TRBV10-2	TRBJ1-1	NA	NA
TGTGCCAGCAGTTGGGGACAGGGAAATTCTGGCTATGGCTACACCTTC	CASSWGQGNSGYGYTF	TRBV6-2/TRBV6-3	TRBJ1-2	many	TRBD1
TGTGCCAGCAGCTCCGACAGGGCTATTTGGAATGAGCAGTTCTTC	CASSSDRAIWNEQFF	TRBV7-9	TRBJ2-1	few	TRBD1
TGTGCCAGCAGCACTCAGACTAGCGGGAGGGCGACAGATACGCAGTATTTT	CASSTQTSGRATDTQYF	TRBV7-9	TRBJ2-3	many	TRBD2
TGTGCCAGCAGTCCCCGGGACAGCCTCTACAATGAGCAGTTCTTC	CASSPRDSLYNEQFF	TRBV2	TRBJ2-1	few	TRBD1
TGTGCCAGCAGTGAAAGCGGGACACCCAAAAACATTCAGTACTTC	CASSESGTPKNIQYF	TRBV6-1	TRBJ2-4	many	NA
TGTGCCAGCAGGACTAGCGGGATCTCGTCCGGGGAGCTGTTTTTT	CASRTSGISSGELFF	TRBV27	TRBJ2-2	few	TRBD2
TGTGCCAGCAGCCTACTCCCGGGCCACGACTCCCGGGACAGGAGATTCGGCTACACCTTC	CASSLLPGHDSRDRRFGYTF	TRBV6-2/TRBV6-3	TRBJ1-2	few	TRBD1
TGTGCCACCAGTTTCCCGAACACTGAAGCTTTCTTT	CATSFPNTEAFF	TRBV24-1	TRBJ1-1	NA	NA
TGTGCCAGCAGCGTAGGGTCCCACTCAGGGCAGAATGAGCAGTTCTTC	CASSVGSHSGQNEQFF	TRBV9	TRBJ2-1	many	NA
TGTGTCAGCAGAGTACCCGGGACAGCGGGCTACACCTTC	CVSRVPGTAGYTF	TRBV6-6	TRBJ1-2	NA	TRBD1
TGTGCCAGCAGTGAAGGTTACTATGAAAAACTGTTTTTT	CASSEGYYEKLFF	TRBV2	TRBJ1-4	NA	NA
TGCAGTGCTAGCGGACAGGGGTCCCCTAGCAATCAGCCCCAGCATTTT	CSASGQGSPSNQPQHF	TRBV20-1	TRBJ1-5	many	TRBD1
TGTGCCAGCAGTTACTGGAGATGGCGGGCTTTCTTT	CASSYWRWRAFF	TRBV6-2/TRBV6-3	TRBJ1-1	many	NA
TGTGCCAGCTCAATATCGGCCGATGGCTACACCTTC	CASSISADGYTF	TRBV18	TRBJ1-2	few	NA
TGTGCCAGCAGTTTCGGGGGGAGCGGGAAGACCCAGTACTTC	CASSFGGSGKTQYF	TRBV28	TRBJ2-5	many	TRBD2
TGTGCCAGTAGTATTAGTGGCGATTCCAATGAGCAGTTCTTC	CASSISGDSNEQFF	TRBV19	TRBJ2-1	few	NA
TGTGCCAGCAGCCAAGAAGGTCAGGGTAACTATGGCTACACCTTC	CASSQEGQGNYGYTF	TRBV3-1	TRBJ1-2	NA	NA